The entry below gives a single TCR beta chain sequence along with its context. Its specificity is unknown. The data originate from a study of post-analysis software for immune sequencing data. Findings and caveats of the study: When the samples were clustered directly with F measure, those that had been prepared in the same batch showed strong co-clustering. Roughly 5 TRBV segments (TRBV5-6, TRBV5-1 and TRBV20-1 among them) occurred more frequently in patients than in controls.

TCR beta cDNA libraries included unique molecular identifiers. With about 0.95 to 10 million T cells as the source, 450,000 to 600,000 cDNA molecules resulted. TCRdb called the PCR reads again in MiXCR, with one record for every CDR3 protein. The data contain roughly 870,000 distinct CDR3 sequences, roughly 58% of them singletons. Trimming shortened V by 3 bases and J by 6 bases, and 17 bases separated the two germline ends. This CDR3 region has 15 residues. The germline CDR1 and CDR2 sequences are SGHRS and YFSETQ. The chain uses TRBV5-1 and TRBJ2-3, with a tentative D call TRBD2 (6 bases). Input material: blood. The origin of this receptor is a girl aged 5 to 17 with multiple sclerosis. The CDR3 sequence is CASSSHPGLSDTQYF. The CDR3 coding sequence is TGCGCCAGCAGCTCCCACCCGGGACTCTCTGATACGCAGTATTTT.